What follows is one T cell receptor beta chain and its context. Its specificity is not known. This entry comes from a study of T cells expressing NK-cell markers. Whole-study context: Serological testing identified most of the eight sequenced donors as HCMV-seropositive and one as seronegative.

Study-level findings and limits: Of the CD8+ T cell pool in roughly six donors, roughly 1.0-8% was accounted for by dominant NKG2C+ clonotypes. Whether expanded NKG2C+ T cell clones were HCMV-specific remained unclear.

For each CDR3 protein, TCRdb gives one entry from its re-call of the 5' RACE reads, without DNA. The sample's table shows about 410,000 distinct CDR3 sequences. The CDR3 has 16 residues. CDR1 and CDR2 (germline): SGHAT, FQNNGV. The sequence derives from a woman in her 50s in good health. This chain links TRBV11-2 with TRBJ1-3. The source material was blood T cells: a sorted CD56 or NKG2C T cell subset, CD4+ or CD8+ T cells, or bulk PBMC T cells (not recorded which). This CDR3 reads CASSLGVGLSGNTIYF.